This is a list of T cell receptor beta chains from one sample in a study of T cell responses to AZD1222 COVID-19 vaccine. Profiled with immunoSEQ multiplex PCR; TCRdb holds only in-frame clones, not every one. The repertoire holds 83,000 or so clones, with approximately 88% as singletons. The sample here was peripheral blood, taken on day 0 of MenACWY control vaccination. The source is an adult in good health. The CDR3 runs from the conserved cysteine through the conserved F or W. A D gene is named only where the DNA matches it firmly. Some rows mark clone size as missing; the rest say once, few, many or name a class of expanded clone.

TRBV19,.,.,TRBJ2-6,TGTGCCAGTAGTTCCTTCGGCGTAGGCGACTCTGGGGCCAACGTCCTGACTTTC,CASSSFGVGDSGANVLTF
TRBV10-3,.,.,TRBJ1-2,TGTGCCATCAGTGAGAGGGAAAACTATGGCTACACCTTC,CAISERENYGYTF
TRBV11-2,TRBD1,.,TRBJ2-2,TGTGCCAGCAGCCCAGACAGGGGCGGCAGCACCAAGAACACCGGGGAGCTGTTTTTT,CASSPDRGGSTKNTGELFF
TRBV30,.,.,TRBJ2-3,TGTGCCTGGAGGGCAGCACGCGATACGCAGTATTTT,CAWRAARDTQYF
TRBV2,.,.,TRBJ2-6,TGTGCCAGCAGTTCTCAGAGCTCTGGGGCCAACGTCCTGACTTTC,CASSSQSSGANVLTF
TRBV28,TRBD1,.,TRBJ1-5,TGTGCCAGCAAAACTTCGACAGGGGTGCCGTGGGGCAATCAGCCCCAGCATTTT,CASKTSTGVPWGNQPQHF
TRBV28,.,.,TRBJ1-2,TGTGCCAGCAGCACAGCTAACTATGGCTACACCTTC,CASSTANYGYTF
TRBV5-1,TRBD2,.,TRBJ2-1,TGCGCCAGCAGCCAAAGACTAGCGGGGTACAATGAGCAGTTCTTC,CASSQRLAGYNEQFF
TRBV10-3,TRBD2,.,TRBJ2-1,TGTGCCATCAGTGAGGGGACTAGCGGGAGCCTATCCTACAATGAGCAGTTCTTC,CAISEGTSGSLSYNEQFF
TRBV6-5,TRBD1,once,TRBJ1-6,TGTGCCAGCAGTTACTCGAGGCAGGGGGCTTCACCCCTCCACTTT,CASSYSRQGASPLHF
TRBV6-5,.,.,TRBJ2-7,TGTGCCAGCAGCCCAGAGGGATGGGACTACGAGCAGTACTTC,CASSPEGWDYEQYF
TRBV5-1,.,.,TRBJ1-5,TGCGCCAGCAAACCCGGGACCGCTAGCAATCAGCCCCAGCATTTT,CASKPGTASNQPQHF
TRBV29-1,.,.,TRBJ2-7,TGCAGCGTTGACCGAAAGAGCTCCTACGAGCAGTACTTC,CSVDRKSSYEQYF
TRBV18,.,.,TRBJ2-6,TGTGCCAGCACCCCCGGGGCCCCCCTCTCTGGGGCCAACGTCCTGACTTTC,CASTPGAPLSGANVLTF
TRBV4-2,TRBD2,.,TRBJ2-1,TGTGCCAGCAGCCAAGATTACTTTGGACGGGAGGACAATGAGCAGTTCTTC,CASSQDYFGREDNEQFF
TRBV24-1,.,.,TRBJ2-2,TGTGCCACCAGTAACGGGATAACCGGGGAGCTGTTTTTT,CATSNGITGELFF
TRBV5-5,TRBD1,few,TRBJ1-2,TGTGCCAGCAGCTTCTTTTCCAGGGGGCGAGTTGGCTACACCTTC,CASSFFSRGRVGYTF
TRBV11-3,TRBD1,.,TRBJ2-2,TGTGCCAGCACAGGGGGCACCGGGGAGCTGTTTTTT,CASTGGTGELFF
TRBV19,TRBD1,.,TRBJ1-6,TGTGCCAGTAGCACATTTGGGAGACTGGACAGGGAGGATTCACCCCTCCACTTT,CASSTFGRLDREDSPLHF
TRBV12-3/TRBV12-4,.,.,TRBJ1-2,TGTGCCAGCAGTTTAGGGCAGGGCTATGGCTACACCTTC,CASSLGQGYGYTF
TRBV20-1,.,.,TRBJ1-5,TGCAGTGCTAGTGGGGCGGGTAATCAGCCCCAGCATTTT,CSASGAGNQPQHF
TRBV19,.,.,TRBJ2-7,TGTGCCAGTAGTGCCGGGATCGCCTACGAGCAGTACTTC,CASSAGIAYEQYF
TRBV3-1/TRBV3-2,TRBD1,.,TRBJ1-3,TGTGCCAGCAGCCAGCTCACAGGGGCCCCTGGAAACACCATATATTTT,CASSQLTGAPGNTIYF
TRBV7-9,.,.,TRBJ2-3,TGTGCCAGCAGCCGCCCTACAGGGACAGATACGCAGTATTTT,CASSRPTGTDTQYF
TRBV7-8,.,.,TRBJ2-7,TGTGCCAGCAGCTCCCTAGAGGACCTCGAGCAGTACTTC,CASSSLEDLEQYF
TRBV10-1,.,.,TRBJ2-2,TGCGCCAGCAGTGAGAGAGGGCTAGGCACCGGGGAGCTGTTTTTT,CASSERGLGTGELFF
TRBV5-6,.,.,TRBJ2-3,TGTGCCAGCAGCTTCTACTTGACAGGCATTTCGGATACGCAGTATTTT,CASSFYLTGISDTQYF
TRBV5-1,.,.,TRBJ2-5,TGCGCCAGCAGCAACCGGGTCTCAGAGACCCAGTACTTC,CASSNRVSETQYF
TRBV7-2,.,.,TRBJ2-3,TGTGCCAGCAGCTTAGATTTTGGGCTCGCGGCAGATACGCAGTATTTT,CASSLDFGLAADTQYF
TRBV5-1,.,.,TRBJ2-3,TGCGCCAGCAGCTTGGTTGGCAGCAACACAGATACGCAGTATTTT,CASSLVGSNTDTQYF
TRBV7-9,.,.,TRBJ2-5,TGTGCCAGCAGCTTGCGGGCAGGGCAAGAGACCCAGTACTTC,CASSLRAGQETQYF
TRBV9,.,.,TRBJ2-1,TGTGCCAGCAGCGTAGATCTGGCGGGTGAGCAGTTCTTC,CASSVDLAGEQFF
TRBV18,.,.,TRBJ1-5,TGTGCCAGCTCACAGGGCCTATATCAGCCCCAGCATTTT,CASSQGLYQPQHF
TRBV6-4,TRBD2,once,TRBJ2-4,TGTGCCAGCAGTCTGACTAGCGGGAGGAACATTCAGTACTTC,CASSLTSGRNIQYF
TRBV6-5,.,.,TRBJ2-7,TGTGCCAGCAGCCACACTGCCGGATCGTCCTACGAGCAGTACTTC,CASSHTAGSSYEQYF
TRBV4-3,.,once,TRBJ2-4,TGCGCCAGCAGCCAAGGGGCGGGGTTGGTTGGCATTCAGTACTTC,CASSQGAGLVGIQYF
TRBV28,.,.,TRBJ1-2,TGTGCCAGCGGACGGTACGGGGGCTACACCTTC,CASGRYGGYTF
TRBV19,.,.,TRBJ1-3,TGTGCCAGTAGTCCCAGAGGGGGTCCTAGAAACACCATATATTTT,CASSPRGGPRNTIYF
TRBV30,TRBD1,.,TRBJ2-4,TGTGCCTGGAGCGAAGGGACAGGGGGCAAAAACATTCAGTACTTC,CAWSEGTGGKNIQYF
TRBV5-4,TRBD1,.,TRBJ1-1,TGTGCCAGCAGAGGACAGGGGGGCAAGAACACTGAAGCTTTCTTT,CASRGQGGKNTEAFF
TRBV6-6,TRBD1,.,TRBJ1-5,TGTGCCAGCAGTCCTCTAATCGGGACAGCGAATCAGCCCCAGCATTTT,CASSPLIGTANQPQHF
TRBV6-6,.,once,TRBJ1-3,TGTGCCATTGCGAGATCTGCTGGAAACACCATATATTTT,CAIARSAGNTIYF
TRBV25-1,.,few,TRBJ1-2,TGTGCCAGCAGCGATACGACAGTTCATGATGGCTACACCTTC,CASSDTTVHDGYTF
TRBV6-5,.,.,TRBJ2-7,TGTGCCACCCGACAGGACTCCTACGAGCAGTACTTC,CATRQDSYEQYF
TRBV28,.,.,TRBJ2-7,TGTGCCAGCAGTGACGTTCGAAGCTCCTACGAGCAGTACTTC,CASSDVRSSYEQYF
TRBV29-1,.,.,TRBJ2-7,TGCAGCGTTGAACCAGGGTCGGGGGAGCAGTACTTC,CSVEPGSGEQYF
TRBV28,TRBD1,.,TRBJ2-7,TGTGCCAGCAGTTTTTCCGGGACAGGGGCGTACGAGCAGTACTTC,CASSFSGTGAYEQYF
TRBV2,.,once,TRBJ2-7,TGTGCCAGCAGCTCTGAAGGGCACGAGCAGTACTTC,CASSSEGHEQYF
TRBV5-5,TRBD2,.,TRBJ2-5,TGTGCCAGCAGCTTGGCTCCTAGCGGGAGTTTCTTGGAGACCCAGTACTTC,CASSLAPSGSFLETQYF
TRBV6-1,.,.,TRBJ1-2,TGTGCCAGCAGTGCTAGGCCCCTCGGCACTTACTATGGCTACACCTTC,CASSARPLGTYYGYTF
TRBV7-7,.,.,TRBJ2-2,TGTGCCAGCAGCTTATCCCGGGACAAATCCGGGGAGCTGTTTTTT,CASSLSRDKSGELFF